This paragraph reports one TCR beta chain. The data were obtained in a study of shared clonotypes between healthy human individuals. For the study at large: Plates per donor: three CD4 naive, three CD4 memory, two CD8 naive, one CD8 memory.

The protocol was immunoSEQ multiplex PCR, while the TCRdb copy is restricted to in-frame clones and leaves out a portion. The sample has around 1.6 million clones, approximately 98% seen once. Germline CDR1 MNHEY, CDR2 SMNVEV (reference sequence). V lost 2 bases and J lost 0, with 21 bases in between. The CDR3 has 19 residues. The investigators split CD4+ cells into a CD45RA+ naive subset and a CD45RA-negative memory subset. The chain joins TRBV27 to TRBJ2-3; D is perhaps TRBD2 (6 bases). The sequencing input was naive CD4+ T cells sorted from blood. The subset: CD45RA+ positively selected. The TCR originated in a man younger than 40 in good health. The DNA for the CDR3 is TGTGCCAGCAGTTTAGGGTCCAGCGGGCAACCCAAGAGCACAGATACGCAGTATTTT. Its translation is CASSLGSSGQPKSTDTQYF.